The following is a T cell receptor beta chain sequence with its context. Assay used: immunoSEQ multiplex PCR; TCRdb lists only in-frame clones, some missing. The repertoire has over 15,000 clones, around four fifths of them found once; the top ten carry 9% to 10%. This entry is derived from a study of T cell changes during pregnancy in multiple sclerosis. The sequencing used CD8+ T cells from peripheral blood mononuclear cells, collected in the second trimester of pregnancy. The sequence was obtained from a female donor in good health, enrolled as a control in a pregnancy study.

The CDR3 spells CASSFPTGGPGTDTQYF. In nucleotides, the CDR3 is TGTGCCAGCAGTTTCCCCACAGGGGGGCCAGGCACAGATACGCAGTATTTT. The chain links TRBV27 to TRBJ2-3; 8 nucleotides agree with TRBD1. The junction had 9 bases not matched to a gene; V was cut back by 3 bases and J by 1 base. The CDR3 runs 17 residues. Germline V lookup: CDR1 MNHEY, CDR2 SMNVEV (reference sequence).